The rows below give T cell receptor beta chains drawn from one sample of a study of CD8 T cells in ankylosing spondylitis. TCRdb analysed the 5' RACE reads with MiXCR anew, one entry per CDR3 protein. Found here are 390,000 or so distinct CDR3 sequences, 20% to 25% of them singletons; the top ten hold around 17%. Sequencing used blood, either unsorted or a sorted T cell fraction (not recorded which). Every receptor here comes from a male donor with ankylosing spondylitis. Both conserved end residues are part of each CDR3. Fields, in order: J gene, clone size, V gene, CDR3 length, D gene, CDR3 DNA, CDR3 protein. A D gene is named only where the DNA matches it firmly. The size of a clone is reported for some rows only, either as once, few or many, or as a class for expanded clones.

j_gene: TRBJ2-3
abundance: NA
v_gene: TRBV10-3
len: 16
d_gene: TRBD2
CDR3nt: TGTGCCATCAGTTCGGGACTAGCGGGAGTAATAGATACGCAGTATTTT
CDR3aa: CAISSGLAGVIDTQYF

j_gene: TRBJ2-5
abundance: NA
v_gene: TRBV20-1
len: 17
d_gene: TRBD1
CDR3nt: TGCAGTGTCCAGACAGGGTTGTCCCTCGTACCAAGAGCGTCCCAGTACTTC
CDR3aa: CSVQTGLSLVPRASQYF

j_gene: TRBJ1-4
abundance: few
v_gene: TRBV20-1
len: 14
d_gene: TRBD1
CDR3nt: TGCAGTGCTGGGCGGACAGGGCTTTTTGAAAAACTGTTTTTT
CDR3aa: CSAGRTGLFEKLFF

j_gene: TRBJ2-3
abundance: NA
v_gene: TRBV12-3/TRBV12-4
len: 16
d_gene: NA
CDR3nt: TGTGCCAGCAGTTACCCCCAGGTATTTGGCACAGATACGCAGTATTTT
CDR3aa: CASSYPQVFGTDTQYF

j_gene: TRBJ2-5
abundance: NA
v_gene: TRBV20-1
len: 15
d_gene: TRBD2
CDR3nt: TGCAGTGCTAGGGGGGGACTAGCGGGAGTTGAGACCCAGTACTTC
CDR3aa: CSARGGLAGVETQYF

j_gene: TRBJ2-2
abundance: NA
v_gene: TRBV7-3
len: 16
d_gene: NA
CDR3nt: TGTGCCAGCAGCCCGCGACAGAACCGGGGCACCGGGGAGCTGTTTTTT
CDR3aa: CASSPRQNRGTGELFF

j_gene: TRBJ1-5
abundance: few
v_gene: TRBV20-1
len: 14
d_gene: NA
CDR3nt: TGCAGTGCTAGAGATCGAGGGGGCAATCAGCCCCAGCATTTT
CDR3aa: CSARDRGGNQPQHF

j_gene: TRBJ2-7
abundance: NA
v_gene: TRBV4-1
len: 15
d_gene: NA
CDR3nt: TGCGCCAGCAGCCAACTGACAGGTAACTCCTACGAGCAGTACTTC
CDR3aa: CASSQLTGNSYEQYF

j_gene: TRBJ2-1
abundance: NA
v_gene: TRBV5-1
len: 11
d_gene: NA
CDR3nt: TGCGCCAGCAGCTTGGATCTAGTGCAGTTCTTC
CDR3aa: CASSLDLVQFF

j_gene: TRBJ2-1
abundance: NA
v_gene: TRBV24-1
len: 16
d_gene: TRBD1
CDR3nt: TGTGCCACCAGTGACATTGGACAGGGTTCCTACAATGAGCAGTTCTTC
CDR3aa: CATSDIGQGSYNEQFF

j_gene: TRBJ2-2
abundance: NA
v_gene: TRBV24-1
len: 13
d_gene: NA
CDR3nt: TGTGCCACCAGTGATTTCGGGCCCCTTCCTCTGTTTTTT
CDR3aa: CATSDFGPLPLFF

j_gene: TRBJ2-7
abundance: NA
v_gene: TRBV28
len: 15
d_gene: TRBD1
CDR3nt: TGTGCCAGCAGGCGCTTCCGGGACAGGGGCCACGAGCAGTACTTC
CDR3aa: CASRRFRDRGHEQYF

j_gene: TRBJ2-1
abundance: few
v_gene: TRBV5-1
len: 15
d_gene: TRBD2
CDR3nt: TGCGCCAGCAGCTGGCTAGCGGGAGTTCACAATGAGCAGTTCTTC
CDR3aa: CASSWLAGVHNEQFF

j_gene: TRBJ1-1
abundance: NA
v_gene: TRBV28
len: 14
d_gene: NA
CDR3nt: TGTGCCAGCAGACGTATGGTACGTCGGCCAGTAGCTTTCTTT
CDR3aa: CASRRMVRRPVAFF

j_gene: TRBJ2-2
abundance: few
v_gene: TRBV9
len: 17
d_gene: TRBD1
CDR3nt: TGTGCCAGCAGCGTAGTTGGGACAGGAATGAGGACCGGGGAGCTGTTTTTT
CDR3aa: CASSVVGTGMRTGELFF

j_gene: TRBJ2-3
abundance: NA
v_gene: TRBV11-3
len: 11
d_gene: NA
CDR3nt: TGTGCCAGCAGCGTCGCGTCGGAGCAGTATTTT
CDR3aa: CASSVASEQYF

j_gene: TRBJ2-3
abundance: NA
v_gene: TRBV12-3/TRBV12-4
len: 15
d_gene: NA
CDR3nt: TGTGCCAGCAGTCTCAGGGCCATCCCCGGGGATACGCAGTATTTT
CDR3aa: CASSLRAIPGDTQYF

j_gene: TRBJ2-5
abundance: NA
v_gene: TRBV3-1
len: 17
d_gene: NA
CDR3nt: TGTGCCAGCAGCCAATATCTTTTGGGATCGGGACAAGAGACCCAGTACTTC
CDR3aa: CASSQYLLGSGQETQYF

j_gene: TRBJ2-1
abundance: many
v_gene: TRBV5-1
len: 16
d_gene: TRBD2
CDR3nt: TGCGCCAGCAGCTTACGGACTAGCGGGAGGTATAATGAGCAGTTCTTC
CDR3aa: CASSLRTSGRYNEQFF

j_gene: TRBJ2-1
abundance: NA
v_gene: TRBV10-3
len: 16
d_gene: TRBD2
CDR3nt: TGTGCCATCAGTGAGGAGGTAGCGGGAGGGTACAATGAGCAGTTCTTC
CDR3aa: CAISEEVAGGYNEQFF

j_gene: TRBJ1-2
abundance: few
v_gene: TRBV28
len: 12
d_gene: NA
CDR3nt: TGTGCCAGCAGCAGCCAGGGCTATGGCTACACCTTC
CDR3aa: CASSSQGYGYTF

j_gene: TRBJ1-4
abundance: NA
v_gene: TRBV6-1
len: 16
d_gene: NA
CDR3nt: TGTGCCAGCAGAACGCGAGGAGGTTCAACTAATGAAAAACTGTTTTTT
CDR3aa: CASRTRGGSTNEKLFF

j_gene: TRBJ2-7
abundance: NA
v_gene: TRBV25-1
len: 15
d_gene: NA
CDR3nt: TGTGCCAGCAGTGAATATAGGGCCCAGGGCTACGAGCAGTACTTC
CDR3aa: CASSEYRAQGYEQYF

j_gene: TRBJ1-1
abundance: few
v_gene: TRBV10-3
len: 11
d_gene: NA
CDR3nt: TGTGCCATCAGTTCCGGGGGGTCAGCTTTCTTT
CDR3aa: CAISSGGSAFF

j_gene: TRBJ1-1
abundance: NA
v_gene: TRBV5-1
len: 14
d_gene: NA
CDR3nt: TGCGCCAGCAGCTTGACGGACGTGAACACTGAAGCTTTCTTT
CDR3aa: CASSLTDVNTEAFF

j_gene: TRBJ2-3
abundance: few
v_gene: TRBV5-1
len: 16
d_gene: NA
CDR3nt: TGCGCCAGCAGCCCCCCCGAGGGAGTTGCGACAGATACGCAGTATTTT
CDR3aa: CASSPPEGVATDTQYF

j_gene: TRBJ2-1
abundance: NA
v_gene: TRBV7-9
len: 16
d_gene: TRBD2
CDR3nt: TGTGCCAGCAGTTCCCCGGGCTATTTGCGGGAGGCTGAGCAGTTCTTC
CDR3aa: CASSSPGYLREAEQFF

j_gene: TRBJ2-1
abundance: NA
v_gene: TRBV6-5
len: 15
d_gene: TRBD2
CDR3nt: TGTGCCAGCAGTTACTCGGAGGGACTAGCTGGCGAGCAGTTTTTC
CDR3aa: CASSYSEGLAGEQFF

j_gene: TRBJ2-7
abundance: NA
v_gene: TRBV19
len: 15
d_gene: TRBD1
CDR3nt: TGTGCCAGTAGCAAGCCGGACAGGGGTCCCTACGAGCAGTACTTC
CDR3aa: CASSKPDRGPYEQYF

j_gene: TRBJ1-1
abundance: NA
v_gene: TRBV3-1
len: 16
d_gene: NA
CDR3nt: TGTGCCAGCAGCCAAGGATCGATAAGGTTAAACACTGAAGCTTTCTTT
CDR3aa: CASSQGSIRLNTEAFF

j_gene: TRBJ2-7
abundance: once
v_gene: TRBV28
len: 16
d_gene: TRBD2
CDR3nt: TGTGCCAGCAGTTTATTTCTAGCGGGGATCTCCTACGAGCAGTACTTC
CDR3aa: CASSLFLAGISYEQYF

j_gene: TRBJ1-2
abundance: NA
v_gene: TRBV7-2
len: 14
d_gene: NA
CDR3nt: TGTGCCAGCAGCTTAGCGCCCTTCGGGTATGGCTACACCTTC
CDR3aa: CASSLAPFGYGYTF

j_gene: TRBJ2-1
abundance: few
v_gene: TRBV5-1
len: 15
d_gene: NA
CDR3nt: TGCGCCAGCAGCCTGAGGACGCGCTCCTACAATGAGCAGTTCTTC
CDR3aa: CASSLRTRSYNEQFF

j_gene: TRBJ2-1
abundance: NA
v_gene: TRBV5-1
len: 17
d_gene: TRBD2
CDR3nt: TGCGCCAGCAGCTGGGCCTTTAGCGGGAATTCCTACAATGAGCAGTTCTTC
CDR3aa: CASSWAFSGNSYNEQFF

j_gene: TRBJ1-6
abundance: few
v_gene: TRBV5-5
len: 13
d_gene: NA
CDR3nt: TGTGCCAGCGACGACAGATATAATTCACCCCTCCACTTT
CDR3aa: CASDDRYNSPLHF

j_gene: TRBJ2-5
abundance: NA
v_gene: TRBV24-1
len: 13
d_gene: TRBD2
CDR3nt: TGTGCCACCGGGGGGACTAGTTTAGAGACCCAGTACTTC
CDR3aa: CATGGTSLETQYF

j_gene: TRBJ2-1
abundance: few
v_gene: TRBV4-2
len: 16
d_gene: NA
CDR3nt: TGTGCCAGCAGCCAAGATTGGCACGTAGGCATCGATGAGCAGTTCTTC
CDR3aa: CASSQDWHVGIDEQFF

j_gene: TRBJ2-1
abundance: NA
v_gene: TRBV11-2
len: 16
d_gene: NA
CDR3nt: TGTGCCAGCAGCCCTGGGGGGGCGGGGGTTTACAATGAGCAGTTCTTC
CDR3aa: CASSPGGAGVYNEQFF

j_gene: TRBJ2-2
abundance: many
v_gene: TRBV29-1
len: 13
d_gene: NA
CDR3nt: TGCAGCGTCGGGGGCGGTAACGCCGGGGAGCTGTTTTTT
CDR3aa: CSVGGGNAGELFF

j_gene: TRBJ2-2
abundance: few
v_gene: TRBV24-1
len: 15
d_gene: NA
CDR3nt: TGTGCCACCAGTGACCCGGACAAGAACACCGGGGAGCTGTTTTTT
CDR3aa: CATSDPDKNTGELFF

j_gene: TRBJ1-5
abundance: NA
v_gene: TRBV28
len: 16
d_gene: NA
CDR3nt: TGTGCCAGCAGTTTCCTTTCCCCCGGACGCAATCAGCCCCAGCATTTT
CDR3aa: CASSFLSPGRNQPQHF

j_gene: TRBJ2-1
abundance: few
v_gene: TRBV4-3
len: 15
d_gene: TRBD1
CDR3nt: TGCGCCAGCAGCCAAGTGATTCAGGGGGACAATGAGCAGTTCTTC
CDR3aa: CASSQVIQGDNEQFF

j_gene: TRBJ1-5
abundance: NA
v_gene: TRBV5-1
len: 15
d_gene: NA
CDR3nt: TGCGCCAGCAGCTCGGGACTTAATAGCAATCAGCCCCAGCATTTT
CDR3aa: CASSSGLNSNQPQHF